The 28 T cell receptor beta chains given below trace back to one sample, sequenced in a study of shared clonotypes between healthy human individuals. The data were produced by immunoSEQ multiplex PCR, yet TCRdb's version contains in-frame clones alone and is incomplete. The sample lists 200,000 to 250,000 clones; 65% were seen once. The material sequenced was memory CD4+ T cells sorted from blood. Subset meaning: CD45RA-negative fraction. These receptors came from a man aged 25 to 40 in good health.

This clone was recorded once. V usage is TRBV27 and J usage is TRBJ2-3; D is ambiguous. Germline assignment: CDR1 MNHEY and CDR2 SMNVEV (reference sequence). The CDR3 spans 15 residues. V lost 5 bases and J 1 base, leaving 13 bases between the germline ends. Here the CDR3 DNA reads TGTGCCAGCAGTCCTATGTCCCAGGGCACAGATACGCAGTATTTT. Translating it yields CASSPMSQGTDTQYF.

The rearrangement joins TRBV4-1 to TRBJ2-7; 11 bases line up with TRBD2. The CDR3 runs to 17 residues. In germline, CDR1 is MGHRA, CDR2 YSYEKL. After removal of 2 bases from V and 1 base from J, the junction contained 7 bases not matched to a gene. The chain's CDR3 is CASSQLTSGSTSYEQYF. The CDR3 bases are TGCGCCAGCAGCCAACTTACTAGCGGGAGCACATCCTACGAGCAGTACTTC.

This clone appeared a few times. Other DNA sequences of this sample code for an identical CDR3. The chain is built from TRBV18 and TRBJ2-5; no definite D call. The CDR3 is made up of 13 amino acids. The V gene's germline CDR1 is KGHSH and CDR2 LQKENI. V lost 6 bases to trimming and J lost 2 bases, with 10 bases between them. The CDR3 sequence: CASSPGQQETQYF. CDR3 nucleotide sequence: TGTGCCAGCTCTCCCGGCCAGCAAGAGACCCAGTACTTC.

The rearrangement links TRBV18 to TRBJ2-1, with D tentatively TRBD1 (6 bases). The CDR3 spans 16 residues. The germline V gene encodes CDR1 KGHSH and CDR2 LQKENI. Trimming left V 4 bases short and J 3 bases short, with 16 bases between. The CDR3 here is CASSLSLGAYYNEQFF. The CDR3 DNA follows: TGTGCCAGCTCACTCTCATTGGGGGCTTACTACAATGAGCAGTTCTTC.

This sequence joins TRBV30 and TRBJ2-1; maybe TRBD2 (6 bases). The germline V and J ends were trimmed by 0 bases and 5 bases, with 17 bases remaining between them. The CDR3 spans 16 residues. The germline V gene has CDR1 GTSNPN and CDR2 SVGIG (reference sequence). The CDR3 bases are TGTGCCTGGAGTGTACTTACGGGGGTCGGAAACAATGAGCAGTTCTTC. Residues: CAWSVLTGVGNNEQFF. Complete variable domain (other parts from reference TRBV30 and TRBJ2-1): SQTIHQWPATLVQPVGSPLSLECTVEGTSNPNLYWYRQAAGRGLQLLFYSVGIGQISSEVPQNLSASRPQDRQFILSSKKLLLSDSGFYLCAWSVLTGVGNNEQFFGPGTRLTVL.

This chain joins TRBV19 and TRBJ1-1; possible D gene TRBD1, 6 bases. Deletions cut 3 bases from V and 2 bases from J, with 19 bases between. Germline CDR1 and CDR2: LNHDA and SQIVND (reference sequence). This CDR3 has 17 residues. The CDR3 sequence: CASSIGTGRAINTEAFF. The DNA of the CDR3 is TGTGCCAGTAGTATTGGAACAGGGAGAGCAATTAACACTGAAGCTTTCTTT.

The chain has TRBV9 and TRBJ2-1; TRBD2 matches at 10 bases. V was pared by 3 bases and J by 4 bases, with 4 bases of the junction left unmatched. The CDR3 is 15 amino acids. CDR1 is SGDLS and CDR2 is YYNGEE in the germline V gene. CDR3 sequence (DNA): TGTGCCAGCAGCGCAGGACTAGCGGAATACAATGAGCAGTTCTTC. It codes for CASSAGLAEYNEQFF.

The chain employs TRBV9 and TRBJ2-7; D is undetermined. The CDR3 is made up of 13 amino acids. The germline gives CDR1 SGDLS, CDR2 YYNGEE. V was cut by 4 bases and J by 4 bases, with 12 bases left in between. The CDR3 DNA sequence: TGTGCCAGCAGCCATCCGGATGGATACGAGCAGTACTTC. Translating it yields CASSHPDGYEQYF.

The CDR3 sequence is CASSPPMREGPYNEQFF. Written as DNA, the CDR3 is TGTGCCAGCAGCCCGCCTATGCGGGAGGGCCCTTACAATGAGCAGTTCTTC. The chain recombines TRBV11-3 with TRBJ2-1, with TRBD2 matching over 9 bases. CDR3 length: 17 amino acids. The ends lost 5 bases at V and 4 bases at J; junction bases unmatched: 12. The germline V gene has CDR1 SGHNT and CDR2 YENEEA.

CDR3 sequence: CASSSPETQYF. The CDR3 nucleotides read TGTGCCAGCTCCTCCCCGGAGACCCAGTACTTC. The rearrangement joins TRBV18 to TRBJ2-5; no definite D call. This CDR3 spans 11 amino acids. V was clipped by 6 bases and J by 5 bases, with 7 bases between them. Per the germline V gene, CDR1 is KGHSH and CDR2 is LQKENI.

The rearrangement uses TRBV5-1 and TRBJ2-1; 10 positions agree with TRBD2. The junction had 9 bases not matched to a gene; V was cut back by 4 bases and J by 8 bases. The length of the CDR3 is 15 residues. CDR1 SGHRS and CDR2 YFSETQ come from the germline V gene. The CDR3 protein is CASSGGASGSHEQFF. The CDR3 DNA reads TGCGCCAGCAGCGGGGGGGCTAGCGGGAGTCATGAGCAGTTCTTC.

This clone was seen repeatedly, ten times or more. The chain carries TRBV6-5 and TRBJ1-2; 8 nucleotides match TRBD1. V dropped 6 bases and J dropped 8; count of bases not matched to a gene: 11. Germline assignment: CDR1 MNHEY and CDR2 SVGAGI. CDR3 length: 14 amino acids. CDR3 region: CASSPDRVVWGYTF. The CDR3 DNA reads TGTGCCAGCAGCCCGGACAGGGTTGTGTGGGGCTACACCTTC.

V usage is TRBV2 and J usage is TRBJ2-1, with TRBD2 identical over 9 bases. Germline loops: CDR1 SNHLY, CDR2 FYNNEI. V shed 8 bases and J 7 bases; nucleotides not matched to a gene: 12. This CDR3 is 15 amino acids long. The CDR3 loop reads CASFISGSNGNEQFF. CDR3 bases: TGTGCCAGCTTTATTAGCGGGAGTAATGGAAATGAGCAGTTCTTC.

The V and J genes are TRBV6-5 and TRBJ1-2; TRBD1 is a possible D gene (5 bases). V was pared by 5 bases and J by 4 bases, with 14 bases between. The germline V gene has CDR1 MNHEY and CDR2 SVGAGI. The CDR3 is 14 amino acids. CDR3 sequence: CASSGGAGRYGYTF. CDR3 nucleotides: TGTGCCAGCAGTGGAGGGGCGGGTCGCTATGGCTACACCTTC.

This clone showed up many times. This chain joins TRBV5-5 and TRBJ2-2; D perhaps matches TRBD1 (5 bases). V was cut by 5 bases and J by 1 base, with 9 bases left in between. Germline CDR1 is SGHKS and CDR2 is YYEKEE (reference sequence). The CDR3 totals 14 residues. The CDR3 DNA follows: TGTGCCAGCAGAAAGACAGTGAACACCGGGGAGCTGTTTTTT. Translating it yields CASRKTVNTGELFF.

About this clone: The junction differs from germline at one of its ends, possibly a read error. The rearrangement joins TRBV7-7 to TRBJ2-2, with 8 bases that match TRBD2. Germline-derived CDR1 and CDR2 are SSHAT and FNYEAQ (reference sequence). CDR3 size: 15 residues. The CDR3 sequence is CASSLTSVGNGELFF. CDR3 coding DNA: TGTGCTAGCAGCTTGACTAGCGTAGGCAACGGGGAGCTGTTTTTT.

V gene TRBV7-8 combines with J gene TRBJ1-1; no reliable D call. The CDR3 has 15 amino acids. The V gene lost 5 bases and the J gene lost 1 base, with 14 bases spanning the gap. Germline CDR1 reads SGHVS; CDR2 reads FQNEAQ. The CDR3 DNA reads as TGTGCCAGCAGCGCCTGGAGGACGGCGAACACTGAAGCTTTCTTT. It encodes CASSAWRTANTEAFF.

This clone came up a few times. The chain is built from TRBV6-1 and TRBJ2-7, with TRBD2 matching 10 bases. This CDR3 spans 15 amino acids. Germline values: CDR1 MNHNS, CDR2 SASEGT. With V trimmed by 1 base and J by 0 bases, 0 bases remained unmatched. In DNA form, the CDR3 reads TGTGCCAGCAGTGAAGGACTAGCGGGCTCCTACGAGCAGTACTTC. This gives the protein CASSEGLAGSYEQYF.

At least ten counts were recorded for this clone. The chain has TRBV15 and TRBJ2-1; 9 bases match TRBD2. This CDR3 region has 19 residues. Germline CDR1 and CDR2: LNHNV and YYDKDF (reference sequence). The J segment lost 0 bases and the V segment lost 1 base, leaving 10 bases of the junction unmatched. For the CDR3, the DNA is TGTGCCACCAGCAGAGTCGAGACTAGCGGTGCCAGCTCCTACAATGAGCAGTTCTTC. Translated, it gives CATSRVETSGASSYNEQFF.

This clone was seen more than once but under ten times. The chain couples TRBV5-1 to TRBJ2-1; weak D call: TRBD2 (5 bases). Germline CDR1 and CDR2: SGHRS and YFSETQ. CDR3 length equals 16 residues. Trimming stripped 0 bases from V and 6 bases from J, with 16 bases between. CDR3 nucleotides: TGCGCCAGCAGCTTGGCTCTGGGAGTCCCCCCCAATGAGCAGTTCTTC. Residues: CASSLALGVPPNEQFF.

This clone showed up many times. This CDR3 is also generated by other DNA sequences in the sample. The chain recombines TRBV7-2 with TRBJ1-1; no firm D call. Trimming removed 3 bases at V and 0 bases at J, with 8 bases between. This CDR3 has 14 amino acids. Germline loops: CDR1 SGHTA, CDR2 FQGNSA. The CDR3 coding sequence is TGTGCCAGCAGCTTGGTTGCGCTGAACACTGAAGCTTTCTTT. Residues: CASSLVALNTEAFF.

The gene calls are TRBV6-6 and TRBJ2-3, with 7 bases identical to TRBD1. Germline-derived CDR1 and CDR2 are MNHNY and SVGAGI (reference sequence). Trimming removed 2 bases from V and 7 bases from J; junction bases left unmatched: 3. The CDR3 is 13 residues long. The CDR3 sequence: CASSYVGQNTQYF. The CDR3 DNA sequence: TGTGCCAGCAGTTACGTGGGACAGAATACGCAGTATTTT.

The chain employs TRBV28 and TRBJ1-2; unclear D gene. The CDR3 is made up of 12 amino acids. Germline V lookup: CDR1 MDHEN, CDR2 SYDVKM. V gave up 9 bases and J gave up 1 base, with 9 bases separating them. DNA of the CDR3: TGTGCCAGTGTATCGAATAACTATGGCTACACCTTC. Translating it yields CASVSNNYGYTF.

The chain links TRBV2 to TRBJ2-3, with D uncertain. The CDR3 runs 14 residues. The V gene lost 3 bases and the J gene lost 0 bases, with 7 bases spanning the gap. Germline V gene lookup returns CDR1 SNHLY and CDR2 FYNNEI. CDR3 bases: TGTGCCAGCAGTGACCGCACTAGCACAGATACGCAGTATTTT. Translation: CASSDRTSTDTQYF.

The chain links TRBV9 to TRBJ2-1, with 12 bases lining up with TRBD1. CDR1 and CDR2 from the germline V gene are SGDLS and YYNGEE. The length of the CDR3 is 16 residues. V was clipped by 4 bases and J by 8 bases; unmatched bases: 10. CDR3 in DNA: TGTGCCAGCAGCACACAGTCCGGGACAGGGGGCCATGAGCAGTTCTTC. Encoded protein: CASSTQSGTGGHEQFF.

The chain joins TRBV19 to TRBJ1-5; 11 bases map to TRBD1. CDR1 is LNHDA, CDR2 SQIVND, per germline (reference sequence). Losses at the gene ends were 6 bases for V and 15 bases for J; bases not matched to a gene: 16. This CDR3 has 15 amino acids. For the CDR3, the DNA is TGTGCCAGTAGCCAGTCCGCCGTGGGGACAGGGGGGATGCATTTT. Protein: CASSQSAVGTGGMHF.

The rearrangement joins TRBV10-3 to TRBJ1-4, with unresolved D. Deletions cut 3 bases from V and 8 bases from J, with 4 bases between. Germline V CDR1 and CDR2: ENHRY, SYGVKD. The CDR3 has 11 amino acids. The CDR3 loop reads CAISEGEKLFF. CDR3 coding DNA: TGTGCCATCAGTGAAGGAGAAAAACTGTTTTTT.

J is TRBJ2-1 and V is TRBV7-2, with 7 bases aligning to TRBD1. The CDR3 runs to 18 residues. Germline-derived CDR1 and CDR2 are SGHTA and FQGNSA. Trimming cost V 1 base and J 5 bases; bases outside gene matches: 14. The CDR3 DNA sequence: TGTGCCAGCAGCTTAGTAGGGCGAACAGGGGCGGCGCACAATGAGCAGTTCTTC. Amino acids: CASSLVGRTGAAHNEQFF.